A single T cell receptor (beta chain) is shown here with its context. This CDR3 region has 16 residues. CDR1 SGHRS and CDR2 YFSETQ come from the germline V gene. The ends lost 1 base at V and 0 bases at J; junction bases unmatched: 2. These data come from a study of PD-L1 blockade in urothelial cancer. Sample time point: peripheral blood 6 weeks after treatment start. Data came from immunoSEQ multiplex PCR; TCRdb stores just in-frame clones and leaves some out. Of more than 95,000 clones in the sample, roughly 91% were seen once. Here the sequenced sample was PBMCs, taken around atezolizumab (anti-PD-L1) treatment. This sequence originates from a man in his 60s with urothelial cancer. This chain joins TRBV5-1 and TRBJ2-1, with 9 bases matching TRBD2. As DNA, the CDR3 is TGCGCCAGCAGCTTGTATAGCGGGAGCTCCTACAATGAGCAGTTCTTC. Protein: CASSLYSGSSYNEQFF.